The 12 T cell receptor beta chains listed next were all sequenced from one sample in a study of vaccination effects on CD4 cells after COVID-19. At the end of approximately 10 days of culture, CD4+ T cells were isolated. Participants each got two BNT162b2 or mRNA-1273 vaccine doses. No antigen has been identified for these receptors. This table comes from immunoSEQ multiplex PCR, and its TCRdb copy is limited to in-frame clones, with some not included. The table records tens of thousands of clones, over 65% of them present only once. The sample here was CD4+ T cells from PBMCs cultured without peptide, taken after COVID-19 vaccination. These receptors were obtained from a human donor who received a COVID-19 vaccine.

This chain uses TRBV6-1 with TRBJ1-5, with D possibly TRBD1 on 5 matching bases. The CDR3 contains 15 residues. Germline V CDR1 and CDR2: MNHNS, SASEGT. Trimming removed 3 bases from V and 0 bases from J, with 9 bases in between. CDR3 sequence reads: CASSDRAYSNQPQHF. The DNA for the CDR3 is TGTGCCAGCAGTGACAGGGCCTATAGCAATCAGCCCCAGCATTTT.

This chain links TRBV14 with TRBJ2-7; 8 bases align to TRBD1. The CDR3 sequence is 15 residues long. Unmatched junction bases numbered 2, after V lost 1 base and J lost 0 bases. Germline CDR1 is SGHDN and CDR2 is FVKESK. The CDR3 DNA follows: TGTGCCAGCAGCCAAGGGGACAGGAACTCCTACGAGCAGTACGTC. Translation: CASSQGDRNSYEQYV.

The J gene is TRBJ2-3, the V gene TRBV6-6; TRBD2 agrees at 9 bases. This CDR3 is built from 16 residues. Germline-derived CDR1 and CDR2 are MNHNY and SVGAGI (reference sequence). Trimming took 6 bases from V and 0 from J; bases not matched to a gene: 7. CDR3 protein: CASRRGLASSTDTQYF. The CDR3 coding sequence is TGTGCCAGCAGGCGTGGACTAGCGTCTAGCACAGATACGCAGTATTTT.

V usage is TRBV5-1 and J usage is TRBJ1-2; D remains unclear. The germline V gene has CDR1 SGHRS and CDR2 YFSETQ. This CDR3 is built from 14 residues. V lost 4 bases to trimming and J lost 4 bases, with 14 bases between them. The CDR3 loop reads CASSPTQPSYGYTF. The CDR3 bases are TGCGCCAGCAGCCCCACCCAACCTAGCTATGGCTACACCTTC. The full variable domain, completed using reference TRBV5-1 and TRBJ1-2, is KAGVTQTPRYLIKTRGQQVTLSCSPISGHRSVSWYQQTPGQGLQFLFEYFSETQRNKGNFPGRFSGRQFSNSRSEMNVSTLELGDSALYLCASSPTQPSYGYTFGSGTRLTVV.

A few counts support this clone. The chain couples TRBV5-1 to TRBJ2-2; D perhaps matches TRBD2 (6 bases). V lost 0 bases to trimming and J lost 7 bases, with 16 bases between them. Per germline, CDR1 SGHRS and CDR2 YFSETQ. This CDR3 spans 16 amino acids. The CDR3 DNA reads as TGCGCCAGCAGCTTGGTTCCCGGGGGTCGGGTCGGGGAGCTGTTTTTT. It translates to CASSLVPGGRVGELFF. The entire variable domain, with the rest obtained from reference TRBV5-1 and TRBJ2-2, is as follows: KAGVTQTPRYLIKTRGQQVTLSCSPISGHRSVSWYQQTPGQGLQFLFEYFSETQRNKGNFPGRFSGRQFSNSRSEMNVSTLELGDSALYLCASSLVPGGRVGELFFGEGSRLTVL.

This chain joins TRBV5-1 and TRBJ2-1; possible D gene TRBD2, 7 bases. Germline assignment: CDR1 SGHRS and CDR2 YFSETQ. V was trimmed by 4 bases and J by 5 bases, leaving 16 bases between them. CDR3 length: 15 residues. CDR3 DNA: TGCGCCAGCAGCCCCGTGGGGGGGCAAAACAATGAGCAGTTCTTC. This sequence encodes CASSPVGGQNNEQFF.

The chain has TRBV19 and TRBJ1-4; TRBD1 agrees at 7 bases. The CDR3 extends over 16 amino acids. Germline V lookup: CDR1 LNHDA, CDR2 SQIVND (reference sequence). Trimming cost V 5 bases and J 3 bases; bases outside gene matches: 9. This CDR3 reads CASSSRRQGPNEKLFF. The CDR3, as DNA: TGTGCCAGTAGTTCTCGCCGACAGGGCCCTAATGAAAAACTGTTTTTT.

This chain connects TRBV2 to TRBJ1-5, with 11 bases that match TRBD1. Germline CDR1 reads SNHLY; CDR2 reads FYNNEI. The J segment lost 9 bases and the V segment lost 7 bases, leaving 8 bases of the junction unmatched. The CDR3 extends over 14 amino acids. CDR3 protein: CASTHGTGGRPQHF. The CDR3 DNA follows: TGTGCCAGCACCCACGGGACAGGGGGAAGGCCCCAGCATTTT.

The gene calls are TRBV5-8 and TRBJ2-3; D gene unclear. This CDR3 contains 14 residues. CDR1 and CDR2 (germline): SGHTS, YDEGEE. Deletions cut 7 bases from V and 2 bases from J, with 14 bases between. The CDR3: CASPSTVFTDTQYF. The CDR3, as DNA: TGTGCCAGCCCGTCGACGGTTTTCACAGATACGCAGTATTTT. The full variable domain, with the rest looked up from reference TRBV5-8 and TRBJ2-3, is EAGVTQSPTHLIKTRGQQATLRCSPISGHTSVYWYQQALGLGLQFLLWYDEGEERNRGNFPPRFSGRQFPNYSSELNVNALELEDSALYLCASPSTVFTDTQYFGPGTRLTVL.

This chain joins TRBV18 and TRBJ1-2; 8 bases line up with TRBD1. Germline V gives CDR1 KGHSH, CDR2 LQKENI. The CDR3 runs to 13 residues. V lost 4 bases to trimming and J lost 6 bases; unmatched junction nucleotides: 4. The CDR3 here is CASSQDRVDGYTF. CDR3 DNA sequence: TGTGCCAGCTCACAGGACAGGGTTGATGGCTACACCTTC.

As DNA, the CDR3 is TGTGCCAGCAGCCAAGGGGGGTACGGGGAGGGCGAGCAGTACGTC. Encoded protein: CASSQGGYGEGEQYV. V gene TRBV14 combines with J gene TRBJ2-7; 7 nucleotides agree with TRBD2. Trimming at V came to 1 base and at J to 6 bases, leaving 9 bases not matched to a gene. The CDR3 sequence is 15 residues long. The V gene's germline CDR1 is SGHDN and CDR2 FVKESK.

The chain couples TRBV3-1 (or the pseudogene TRBV3-2) to TRBJ2-1, with TRBD2 identical over 15 bases. V dropped 4 bases and J dropped 10; count of bases not matched to a gene: 5. Germline V gives CDR1 LGHDT, CDR2 YNNKEL (reference sequence). The CDR3 contains 15 residues. As DNA, the CDR3 is TGTGCCAGCAGCCCGGGACTAGCGGGGGGCGGGGAGCAGTTCTTC. Protein sequence: CASSPGLAGGGEQFF.